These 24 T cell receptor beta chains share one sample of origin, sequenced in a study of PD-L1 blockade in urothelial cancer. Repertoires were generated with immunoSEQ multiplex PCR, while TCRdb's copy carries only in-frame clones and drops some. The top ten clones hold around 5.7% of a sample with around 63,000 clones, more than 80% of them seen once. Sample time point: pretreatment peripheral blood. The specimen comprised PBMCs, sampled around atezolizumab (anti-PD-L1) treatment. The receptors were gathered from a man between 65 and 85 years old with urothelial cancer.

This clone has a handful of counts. This CDR3 is CASSSRLAPDTQYF. In DNA, the CDR3 is TGTGCCAGCAGCTCCCGACTCGCCCCAGATACGCAGTATTTT. J is TRBJ2-3 and V is TRBV11-3, with D uncertain. The V end was cut by 4 bases, the J end by 4 bases, with 12 bases between. The CDR3 consists of 14 residues. Germline V gene data show CDR1 as SGHNT and CDR2 as YENEEA.

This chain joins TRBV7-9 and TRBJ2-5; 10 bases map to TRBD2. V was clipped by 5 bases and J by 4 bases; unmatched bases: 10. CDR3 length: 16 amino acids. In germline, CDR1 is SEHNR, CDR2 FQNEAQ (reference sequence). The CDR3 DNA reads TGTGCCAGCAGCGCCTCGGCTAGCGGGGGACGAGAGACCCAGTACTTC. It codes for CASSASASGGRETQYF. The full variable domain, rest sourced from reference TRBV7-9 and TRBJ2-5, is DTGVSQNPRHKITKRGQNVTFRCDPISEHNRLYWYRQTLGQGPEFLTYFQNEAQLEKSRLLSDRFSAERPKGSFSTLEIQRTEQGDSAMYLCASSASASGGRETQYFGPGTRLLVL.

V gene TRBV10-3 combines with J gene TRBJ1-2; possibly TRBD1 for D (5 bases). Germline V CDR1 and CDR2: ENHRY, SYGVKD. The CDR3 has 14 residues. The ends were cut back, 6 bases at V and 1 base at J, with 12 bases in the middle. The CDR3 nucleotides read TGTGCCATCAGCGTGGACAACGTTAACTATGGCTACACCTTC. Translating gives CAISVDNVNYGYTF.

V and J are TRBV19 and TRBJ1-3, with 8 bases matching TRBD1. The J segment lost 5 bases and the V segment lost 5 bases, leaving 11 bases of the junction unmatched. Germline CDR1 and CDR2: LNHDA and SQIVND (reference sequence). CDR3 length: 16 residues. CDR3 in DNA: TGTGCCAGTAGTGGATCAGGGGGCGATTTTCGAAACACCATATATTTT. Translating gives CASSGSGGDFRNTIYF.

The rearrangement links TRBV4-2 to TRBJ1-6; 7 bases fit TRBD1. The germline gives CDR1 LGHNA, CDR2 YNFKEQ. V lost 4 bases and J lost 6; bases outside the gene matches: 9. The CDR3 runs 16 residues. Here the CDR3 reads CASSPAANRGNSPLHF. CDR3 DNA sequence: TGTGCCAGCAGCCCCGCGGCTAACAGGGGTAATTCACCCCTCCACTTT.

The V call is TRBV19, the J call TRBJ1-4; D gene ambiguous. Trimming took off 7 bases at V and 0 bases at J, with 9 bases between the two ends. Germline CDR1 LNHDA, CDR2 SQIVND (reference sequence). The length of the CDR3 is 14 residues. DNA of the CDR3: TGTGCCAGTAAGCGTAGGTCAACTAATGAAAAACTGTTTTTT. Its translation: CASKRRSTNEKLFF.

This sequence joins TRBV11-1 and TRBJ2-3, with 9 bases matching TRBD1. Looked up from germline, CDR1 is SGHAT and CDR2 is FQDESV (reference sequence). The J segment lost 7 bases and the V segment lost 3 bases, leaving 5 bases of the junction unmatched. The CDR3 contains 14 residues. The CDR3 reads CASSFLDRGNTQYF. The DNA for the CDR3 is TGTGCCAGCAGCTTTCTGGACAGGGGTAATACGCAGTATTTT.

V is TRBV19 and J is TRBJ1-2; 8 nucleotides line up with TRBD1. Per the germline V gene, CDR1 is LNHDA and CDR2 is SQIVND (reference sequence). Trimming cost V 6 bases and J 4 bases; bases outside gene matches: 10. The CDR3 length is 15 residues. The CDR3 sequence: CASRETGEIFYGYTF. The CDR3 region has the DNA TGTGCCAGTAGAGAGACAGGGGAGATTTTCTATGGCTACACCTTC.

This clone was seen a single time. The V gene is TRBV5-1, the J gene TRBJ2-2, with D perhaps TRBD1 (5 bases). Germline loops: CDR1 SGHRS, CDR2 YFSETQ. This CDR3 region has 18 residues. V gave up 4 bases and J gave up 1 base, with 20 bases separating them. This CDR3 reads CASSRAGIRQGNTGELFF. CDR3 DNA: TGCGCCAGCAGCCGGGCTGGGATCAGGCAGGGGAACACCGGGGAGCTGTTTTTT.

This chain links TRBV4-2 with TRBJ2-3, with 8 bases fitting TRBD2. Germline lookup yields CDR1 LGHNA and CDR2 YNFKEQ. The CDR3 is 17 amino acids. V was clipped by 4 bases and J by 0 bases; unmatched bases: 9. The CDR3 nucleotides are TGTGCCAGCAGCCCCAGCGGGGGCCCCACTAGCACAGATACGCAGTATTTT. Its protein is CASSPSGGPTSTDTQYF.

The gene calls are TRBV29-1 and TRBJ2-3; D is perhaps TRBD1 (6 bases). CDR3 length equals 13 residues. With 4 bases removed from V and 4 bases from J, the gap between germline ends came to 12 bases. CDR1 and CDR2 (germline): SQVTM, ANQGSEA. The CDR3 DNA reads TGCAGCGTTGGGAACAGGGCGTCAGATACGCAGTATTTT. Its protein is CSVGNRASDTQYF.

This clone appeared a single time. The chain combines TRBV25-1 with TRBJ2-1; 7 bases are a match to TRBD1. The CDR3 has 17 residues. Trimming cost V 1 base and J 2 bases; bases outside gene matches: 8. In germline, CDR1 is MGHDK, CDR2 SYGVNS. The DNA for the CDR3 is TGTGCCAGCAGTGAATTCCATGGACAGGAAACCTACAATGAGCAGTTCTTC. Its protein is CASSEFHGQETYNEQFF. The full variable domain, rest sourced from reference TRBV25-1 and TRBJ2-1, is EADIYQTPRYLVIGTGKKITLECSQTMGHDKMYWYQQDPGMELHLIHYSYGVNSTEKGDLSSESTVSRIRTEHFPLTLESARPSHTSQYLCASSEFHGQETYNEQFFGPGTRLTVL.

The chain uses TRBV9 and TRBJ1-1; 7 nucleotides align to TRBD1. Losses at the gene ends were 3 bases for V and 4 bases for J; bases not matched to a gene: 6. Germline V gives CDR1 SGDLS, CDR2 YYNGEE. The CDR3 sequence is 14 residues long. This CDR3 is CASSARQGATEAFF. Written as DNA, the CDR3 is TGTGCCAGCAGCGCCCGACAGGGAGCCACTGAAGCTTTCTTT.

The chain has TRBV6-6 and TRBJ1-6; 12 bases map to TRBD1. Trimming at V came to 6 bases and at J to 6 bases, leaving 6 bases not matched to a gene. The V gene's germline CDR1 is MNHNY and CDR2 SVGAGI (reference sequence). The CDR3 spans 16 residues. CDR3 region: CASRPGQGARNSPLHF. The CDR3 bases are TGTGCCAGCAGGCCGGGACAGGGGGCGCGTAATTCACCCCTCCACTTT.

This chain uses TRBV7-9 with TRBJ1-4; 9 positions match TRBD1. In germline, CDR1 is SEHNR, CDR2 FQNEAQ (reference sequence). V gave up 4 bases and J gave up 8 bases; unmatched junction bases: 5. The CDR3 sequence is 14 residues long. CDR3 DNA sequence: TGTGCCAGCAGCTGGACAGGGGTTGGGGAAAAACTGTTTTTT. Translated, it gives CASSWTGVGEKLFF.

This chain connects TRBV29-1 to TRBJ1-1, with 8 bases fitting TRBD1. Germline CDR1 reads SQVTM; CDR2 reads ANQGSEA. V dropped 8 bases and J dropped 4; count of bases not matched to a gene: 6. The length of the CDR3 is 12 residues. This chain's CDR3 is CSFNRGGTEAFF. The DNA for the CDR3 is TGCAGCTTTAACAGGGGGGGCACTGAAGCTTTCTTT.

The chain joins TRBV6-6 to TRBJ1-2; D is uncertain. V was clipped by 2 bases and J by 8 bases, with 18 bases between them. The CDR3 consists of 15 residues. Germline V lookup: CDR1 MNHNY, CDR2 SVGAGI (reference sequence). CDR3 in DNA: TGTGCCAGCAGTTACCTTCAAATAGGTGACAAAGGCTACACCTTC. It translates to CASSYLQIGDKGYTF.

The CDR3 bases are TGTGCCAGCAGTGAATATAAGGGCGGGGGCTCCTACGAGCAGTACTTC. Translation gives CASSEYKGGGSYEQYF. The gene calls are TRBV25-1 and TRBJ2-7; 7 bases are a match to TRBD2. The length of the CDR3 is 16 residues. J gave up 0 bases and V 0 bases, and 5 bases lay outside the gene matches. Germline loops: CDR1 MGHDK, CDR2 SYGVNS.

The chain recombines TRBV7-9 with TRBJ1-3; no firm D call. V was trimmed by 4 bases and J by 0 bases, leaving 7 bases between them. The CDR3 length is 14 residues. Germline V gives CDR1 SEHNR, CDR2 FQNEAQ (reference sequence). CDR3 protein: CASSYSISGNTIYF. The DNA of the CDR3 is TGTGCCAGCAGCTACAGCATCTCTGGAAACACCATATATTTT.

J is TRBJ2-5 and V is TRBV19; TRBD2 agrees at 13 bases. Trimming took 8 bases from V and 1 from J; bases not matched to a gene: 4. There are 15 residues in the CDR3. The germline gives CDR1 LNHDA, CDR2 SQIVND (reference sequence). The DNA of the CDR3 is TGTGCCAGTTCCGGGACTAGCGGGGTCCAAGAGACCCAGTACTTC. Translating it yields CASSGTSGVQETQYF.

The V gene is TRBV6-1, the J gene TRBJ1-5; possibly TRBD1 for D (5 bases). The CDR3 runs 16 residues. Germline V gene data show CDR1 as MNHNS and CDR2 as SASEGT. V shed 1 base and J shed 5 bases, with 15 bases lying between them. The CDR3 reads CASSEGTLFAHQPQHF. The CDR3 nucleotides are TGTGCCAGCAGTGAAGGGACATTATTCGCTCATCAGCCCCAGCATTTT.

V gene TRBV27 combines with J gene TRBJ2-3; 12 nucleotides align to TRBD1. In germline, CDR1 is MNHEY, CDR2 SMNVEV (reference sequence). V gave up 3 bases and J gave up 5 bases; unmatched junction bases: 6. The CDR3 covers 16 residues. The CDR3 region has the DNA TGTGCCAGCAGTTTGGCCGGGACAGGGGGCGTAGATACGCAGTATTTT. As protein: CASSLAGTGGVDTQYF.

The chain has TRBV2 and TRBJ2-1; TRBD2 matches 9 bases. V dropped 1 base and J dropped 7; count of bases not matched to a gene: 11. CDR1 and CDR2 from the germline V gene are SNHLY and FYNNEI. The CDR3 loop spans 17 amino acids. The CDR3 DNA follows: TGTGCCAGCAGTGAAGAGAGTAGCGGGAGCTTGATAAATGAGCAGTTCTTC. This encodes CASSEESSGSLINEQFF.

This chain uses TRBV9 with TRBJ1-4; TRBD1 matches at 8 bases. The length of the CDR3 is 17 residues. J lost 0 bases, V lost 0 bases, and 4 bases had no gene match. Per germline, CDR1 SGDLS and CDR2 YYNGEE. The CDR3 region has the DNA TGTGCCAGCAGCGTAGGGACAGGGAGGCCAACTAATGAAAAACTGTTTTTT. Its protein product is CASSVGTGRPTNEKLFF. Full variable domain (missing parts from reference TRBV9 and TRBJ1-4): DSGVTQTPKHLITATGQRVTLRCSPRSGDLSVYWYQQSLDQGLQFLIQYYNGEERAKGNILERFSAQQFPDLHSELNLSSLELGDSALYFCASSVGTGRPTNEKLFFGSGTQLSVL.